This T cell receptor beta chain was recovered during a study of Graves' ophthalmopathy and Graves' hyperthyroidism. Turning to the study itself: At initial diagnosis, peripheral blood was obtained, and this preceded any treatment. Regarding the study as a whole: A majority of expanded thyroid clonotypes exceeding 0.001 frequency were likewise present in blood.

All donors with ophthalmopathy were recorded as having moderate-to-severe activity, CAS ≥3, NOSPECS ≥4 and a duration under 3 months. A word on this clonotype: Its antigen is undetermined.

Scientists amplified the TCR beta CDR3 regions from RNA transcripts. The first round was an RT-PCR with HTBI primers, and the second round was a multiplex PCR. TCRdb re-analysed the multiplex PCR reads in MiXCR, keeping a single row per CDR3 protein. The sample holds roughly 220,000 distinct CDR3 sequences, around 50% seen once. The sequenced sample consisted of peripheral blood. This TCR was sampled from an adult man with Graves' ophthalmopathy.

CDR3 nucleotides: TGTGCCAGCAGCGGAGCCGGGAGGAATGAAAAACTGTTTTTT. This sequence encodes CASSGAGRNEKLFF. The chain combines TRBV9 with TRBJ1-4; D unclear. This CDR3 comprises 14 residues. The germline V and J ends were trimmed by 3 bases and 5 bases, with 11 bases remaining between them. Germline CDR1 is SGDLS and CDR2 is YYNGEE.